Listed below are T cell receptor beta chains from one sample, sequenced in a study of low-dose radiotherapy and immunotherapy resistance in tumors. TCRdb processed the reads anew with MiXCR; each CDR3 protein has one entry. The data hold 70,000 to 90,000 distinct CDR3 sequences, with roughly a sixth observed a single time. Sequenced material: PBMCs, taken before treatment. These receptors originate from a male donor with prostate cancer. Each CDR3 is given with its conserved first and last residue. D genes are given only for firm matches. Size is stated for part of the rows, as once, few or many counts, or as a class when the clone is expanded.

v_call	j_call	d_call	clone_size	cdr3_nt	cdr3_aa
TRBV6-2/TRBV6-3	TRBJ2-1	.	many	TGTGCCAGCAGTTACTCCCCAGACATCAATGAGCAGTTCTTC	CASSYSPDINEQFF
TRBV6-2/TRBV6-3	TRBJ1-2	TRBD1	many	TGTGCCACCCGAGAGCTCCGGGACAGCGCTCGATCTGGCTACACCTTC	CATRELRDSARSGYTF
TRBV20-1	TRBJ1-5	.	many	TGCAGTGCGCCCAACGGGCCCGGGGGTCCCTTTTTT	CSAPNGPGGPFF
TRBV14	TRBJ2-2	TRBD2	many	TGTGCCAGCAGCCAAGAACGTGGCGGGGGGGTTTCCGGGGAGCTGTTTTTT	CASSQERGGGVSGELFF
TRBV12-3/TRBV12-4	TRBJ2-7	TRBD2	many	TGTGCCAGCACCATGACTAGCGGGGCGGCGTACGAGCAGTACTTC	CASTMTSGAAYEQYF
TRBV7-2	TRBJ2-3	.	many	TGTGCCAGCAGCCACCGTAGGGACGGGGGGCACACAGATACGCAGTATTTT	CASSHRRDGGHTDTQYF
TRBV15	TRBJ2-1	.	many	TGTGCCACCAGTCTAGCGTACGCCTACAATGAGCAGTTCTTC	CATSLAYAYNEQFF
TRBV6-1	TRBJ2-2	.	.	.	CASSLTGRTGELFFF
TRBV10-3	TRBJ2-1	.	many	TGTGCCATCAGTGAATTGGGAAATGAGCAGTTCTTC	CAISELGNEQFF
TRBV12-3/TRBV12-4	TRBJ2-3	.	many	TGTGCCAGCAGCTCGGGACTAGATACGCAGTATTTT	CASSSGLDTQYF
TRBV7-2	TRBJ2-3	TRBD2	many	TGTGCCAGCAGCTTAAAGTTAGCGGGGGGAGGGGGGACAGATACGCAGTATTTT	CASSLKLAGGGGTDTQYF
TRBV7-9	TRBJ2-5	TRBD2	.	TGTGCCAGCAGTTACACTAGCGGAGGCGGGGAGACCCAGTACTTC	CASSYTSGGGETQYF
TRBV20-1	TRBJ1-1	TRBD1	few	TGCAGTGCTAGGAGGACAGGGGTGAACACTGAAGCTTTCTTT	CSARRTGVNTEAFF
TRBV7-8	TRBJ2-1	TRBD2	many	TGTGCCAGCAGCCCCCCCCTGGTATCGGGCGGGGGAGGATCCTACAATGAGCAGTTCTTC	CASSPPLVSGGGGSYNEQFF
TRBV7-2	TRBJ1-2	.	many	TGTGCCAGCAGCTTGGAACGGGTCTATGGCTACACCTTC	CASSLERVYGYTF
TRBV2	TRBJ2-3	TRBD2	.	TGTGCCAGCAGTGAATTAGGGGACTACACAGATACGCAGTATTTT	CASSELGDYTDTQYF
TRBV20-1	TRBJ2-7	TRBD2	many	TGCAGTGCTCTTAGCGGGGGCGGGGGGTACGAGCAGTACTTC	CSALSGGGGYEQYF
TRBV19	TRBJ1-5	.	few	TGTGCCAGTAGTATAATGGAAAATCAGCCCCAGCATTTT	CASSIMENQPQHF
TRBV12-3/TRBV12-4	TRBJ1-1	TRBD1	many	TGTGCCAGCAGTCCTGGGACAGGGGGCATCCGAAACACTGAAGCTTTCTTT	CASSPGTGGIRNTEAFF
TRBV2	TRBJ1-6	.	many	TGTGCCAGCAGTGAACGGGCCAACGCGGCCGCACCCCTCCACTTT	CASSERANAAAPLHF
TRBV2	TRBJ2-7	.	many	TGTGCCACAACCTTACAGGGCGGTGGAAACGAGCAGTACTTC	CATTLQGGGNEQYF
TRBV6-5	TRBJ2-2	.	many	TGTGCCAGCAGTTACTCTAGGGCAGGGGTGGAGGCCGGGGAGCTGTTTTTT	CASSYSRAGVEAGELFF
TRBV29-1	TRBJ1-1	TRBD1	many	TGCAGCGTTGAGCGTGGGACAGCGAACACTGAAGCTTTCTTT	CSVERGTANTEAFF
TRBV11-1	TRBJ1-4	.	many	TGTGCCAGCAGCCCAGGAGCGATGTTTGAAAAACTGTTTTTT	CASSPGAMFEKLFF
TRBV14	TRBJ1-1	.	many	TGTGCCAGCAGCCAACAGGGAGACACTGAAGCTTTCTTT	CASSQQGDTEAFF
TRBV7-2	TRBJ2-3	TRBD2	many	TGTGCCAGCAGCTTTCGGAGCGGGGGGACCACAGATACGCAGTATTTT	CASSFRSGGTTDTQYF
TRBV6-1	TRBJ2-7	TRBD2	many	TGTGCCAGCACCACACGGGGGGGGGGCGCCTACGAGCAGTACTTC	CASTTRGGGAYEQYF
TRBV20-1	TRBJ2-2	.	many	TGCAGTGCTAGAGCCGGGGCCAACACCGGGGAGCTGTTTTTT	CSARAGANTGELFF
TRBV7-9	TRBJ2-7	.	many	TGTGCCAGCAAAGGTTCCCCCTACGAGCAGTACTTC	CASKGSPYEQYF
TRBV20-1	TRBJ1-6	.	few	TGCAGTGCCACCGGGCCTGGTATTAATTCACCCCTCCACTTT	CSATGPGINSPLHF
TRBV10-3	TRBJ2-5	.	many	TGTGCCATCAGCCAGACAGGACCAGAGACCCAGTACTTC	CAISQTGPETQYF
TRBV7-3	TRBJ2-1	.	.	TGTGCCAGCAGCTCAAGACACGCCGGCTACAATGAGCAGTTCTTC	CASSSRHAGYNEQFF
TRBV7-9	TRBJ2-2	.	many	TGTGCCTCAACTCAGGGGGGACTTCCGAACACCGGGGAGCTGTTTTTT	CASTQGGLPNTGELFF
TRBV12-3/TRBV12-4	TRBJ2-6	.	medium-sized	TGTGCCAGCCTCCTCTCTGGGGCCAACGTCCTGACTTTC	CASLLSGANVLTF
TRBV6-2/TRBV6-3	TRBJ2-1	TRBD2	medium-sized	TGTGCCAGCAGTTACCGGGGGACTATCAATGAGCAGTTCTTC	CASSYRGTINEQFF
TRBV20-1	TRBJ2-1	TRBD2	many	TGCAGTGCTAGAGCTCTAGCGGGGGGCCGCGGCAATGAGCAGTTCTTC	CSARALAGGRGNEQFF
TRBV2	TRBJ2-3	TRBD1	.	TGTGCCAGCATGGGGACAGACGATTATAGCACAGATACGCAGTATTTT	CASMGTDDYSTDTQYF
TRBV6-1	TRBJ2-5	TRBD1	.	TGTGCCAGCAAAATAGACAGGGGGCGGAAAGAGACCCAGTACTTC	CASKIDRGRKETQYF
TRBV20-1	TRBJ2-7	TRBD1	few	TGCAGTGCTAAGGGGACAGGGGGCGGCGAGCAGTACTTC	CSAKGTGGGEQYF
TRBV14	TRBJ2-7	.	.	TGTGCCAGCAGCCGGGGGGCTGGGTACGAGCAGTACTTC	CASSRGAGYEQYF
TRBV6-2/TRBV6-3	TRBJ1-2	TRBD1	few	TGTGCCAGCAGTGTCGGGACAGGGGATGGCTACACCTTC	CASSVGTGDGYTF
TRBV2	TRBJ2-3	.	.	TGTGCCAGCACTACAGGGATCACAGATACGCAGTATTTT	CASTTGITDTQYF
TRBV29-1	TRBJ2-1	TRBD1	.	TGCAGCGTTGAAGATCATGACAGGGGAAATGAGCAGTTCTTC	CSVEDHDRGNEQFF
TRBV11-3	TRBJ2-1	TRBD2	many	TGTGCCAGCAGCTTAGAACGGGGGGAGCCAGGGTTGTTCTTC	CASSLERGEPGLFF